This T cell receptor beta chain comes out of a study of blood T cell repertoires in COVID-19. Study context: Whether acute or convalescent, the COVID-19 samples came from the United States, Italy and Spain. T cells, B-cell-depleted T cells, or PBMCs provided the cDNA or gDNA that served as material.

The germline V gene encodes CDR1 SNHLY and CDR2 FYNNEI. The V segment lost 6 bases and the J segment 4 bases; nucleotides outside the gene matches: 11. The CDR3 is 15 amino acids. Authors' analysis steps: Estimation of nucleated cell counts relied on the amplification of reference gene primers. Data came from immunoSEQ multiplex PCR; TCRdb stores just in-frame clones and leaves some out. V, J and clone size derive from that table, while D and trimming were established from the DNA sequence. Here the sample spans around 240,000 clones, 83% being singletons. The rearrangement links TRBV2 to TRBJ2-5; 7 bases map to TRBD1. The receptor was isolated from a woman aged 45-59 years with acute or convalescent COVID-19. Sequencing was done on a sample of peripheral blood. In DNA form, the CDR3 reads TGTGCCAGCAGCGCCCTGGAGCAGGGGGTAGAGACCCAGTACTTC. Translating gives CASSALEQGVETQYF. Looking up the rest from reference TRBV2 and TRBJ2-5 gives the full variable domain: EPEVTQTPSHQVTQMGQEVILRCVPISNHLYFYWYRQILGQKVEFLVSFYNNEISEKSEIFDDQFSVERPDGSNFTLKIRSTKLEDSAMYFCASSALEQGVETQYFGPGTRLLVL.